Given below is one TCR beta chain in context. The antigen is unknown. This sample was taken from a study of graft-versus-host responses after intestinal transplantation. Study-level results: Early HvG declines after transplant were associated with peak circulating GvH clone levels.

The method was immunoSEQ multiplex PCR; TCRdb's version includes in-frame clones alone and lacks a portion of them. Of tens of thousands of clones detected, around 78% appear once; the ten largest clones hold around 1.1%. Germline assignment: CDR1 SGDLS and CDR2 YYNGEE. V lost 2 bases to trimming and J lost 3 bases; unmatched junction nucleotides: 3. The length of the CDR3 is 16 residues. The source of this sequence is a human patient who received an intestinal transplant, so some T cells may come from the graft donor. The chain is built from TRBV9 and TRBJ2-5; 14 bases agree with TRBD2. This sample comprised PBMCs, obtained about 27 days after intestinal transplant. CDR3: CASSVGLAGGEETQYF. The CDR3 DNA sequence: TGTGCCAGCAGCGTTGGACTAGCGGGGGGTGAAGAGACCCAGTACTTC. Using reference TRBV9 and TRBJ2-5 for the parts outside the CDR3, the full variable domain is DSGVTQTPKHLITATGQRVTLRCSPRSGDLSVYWYQQSLDQGLQFLIQYYNGEERAKGNILERFSAQQFPDLHSELNLSSLELGDSALYFCASSVGLAGGEETQYFGPGTRLLVL.